What follows are 32 T cell receptor beta chains derived from one specimen sequenced in a study of blood T cell repertoires in COVID-19. Sequenced by immunoSEQ multiplex PCR; TCRdb stores in-frame clones only, minus some. The profile shows 310,000 or so clones, around 86% of them singletons. The sample was peripheral blood. The receptors come from a man aged 70-80 years with acute or convalescent COVID-19.

The chain employs TRBV30 and TRBJ2-1; 11 bases agree with TRBD1. CDR1 and CDR2 from the germline V gene are GTSNPN and SVGIG (reference sequence). Germline trimming cut 2 bases from V and 8 bases from J; bases unmatched to any gene: 5. The CDR3 sequence is 14 residues long. Here the CDR3 reads CAWSSPGQGDEQFF. CDR3 in DNA: TGTGCCTGGAGTTCTCCGGGACAGGGGGATGAGCAGTTCTTC. Full variable domain (rest looked up from reference TRBV30 and TRBJ2-1): SQTIHQWPATLVQPVGSPLSLECTVEGTSNPNLYWYRQAAGRGLQLLFYSVGIGQISSEVPQNLSASRPQDRQFILSSKKLLLSDSGFYLCAWSSPGQGDEQFFGPGTRLTVL.

The chain is built from TRBV28 and TRBJ2-5, with 7 bases lining up with TRBD1. CDR1 is MDHEN, CDR2 SYDVKM, per germline. Trimming removed 5 bases from V and 3 bases from J; junction bases left unmatched: 3. This CDR3 comprises 13 residues. CDR3 in amino acids: CASSVGTEETQYF. CDR3 bases: TGTGCCAGCAGTGTAGGGACAGAAGAGACCCAGTACTTC.

This rearrangement joins TRBV6-5 to TRBJ2-1; TRBD2 matches at 12 bases. Germline V lookup: CDR1 MNHEY, CDR2 SVGAGI. The V segment lost 3 bases and the J segment 6 bases; nucleotides outside the gene matches: 3. The CDR3 spans 15 residues. CDR3 in DNA: TGTGCCAGCAGTTATCCGGGACTAGCGGGCAATGAGCAGTTCTTC. It translates to CASSYPGLAGNEQFF.

The chain uses TRBV6-5 and TRBJ1-5, with 9 bases matching TRBD1. V lost 5 bases to trimming and J lost 4 bases; unmatched junction nucleotides: 6. This CDR3 is 15 amino acids long. Germline V CDR1 and CDR2: MNHEY, SVGAGI. The CDR3 sequence: CASSRTTGGNQPQHF. The CDR3 DNA sequence: TGTGCCAGCAGTAGAACGACAGGGGGTAATCAGCCCCAGCATTTT.

This clone was recorded only once. The chain is built from TRBV9 and TRBJ1-6, with 12 bases identical to TRBD1. The CDR3 is 15 amino acids. CDR1 and CDR2 from the germline V gene are SGDLS and YYNGEE. V was clipped by 4 bases and J by 10 bases; unmatched bases: 6. This chain's CDR3 is CASSIGTGGGSPLHF. The CDR3 DNA reads as TGTGCCAGCAGCATCGGGACAGGGGGCGGATCACCCCTCCACTTT.

The V call is TRBV6-2 or TRBV6-3, the J call TRBJ2-1; 7 bases map to TRBD2. Germline CDR1 and CDR2: MNHEY and SVGEGT. V trimming: 5 bases; J trimming: 2 bases; junction bases outside the gene matches: 9. The CDR3 contains 16 residues. The chain's CDR3 is CASSRPPSGTYNEQFF. The CDR3 region has the DNA TGTGCCAGCAGTCGCCCCCCTAGCGGCACCTACAATGAGCAGTTCTTC.

The rearrangement links TRBV4-1 to TRBJ1-5; the D is unclear. Germline values: CDR1 MGHRA, CDR2 YSYEKL. V lost 4 bases, J lost 7 bases, and 11 bases lay in between. The CDR3 totals 13 residues. CDR3 region: CASSPLGGQPQHF. Written as DNA, the CDR3 is TGCGCCAGCAGCCCTCTAGGCGGACAGCCCCAGCATTTT.

This chain joins TRBV12-2 and TRBJ2-5; the table names TRBD2, a call not compared with the DNA. TRBV12-2 is termed a pseudogene. The CDR3 runs to 19 residues. CDR3 sequence (DNA): TGTGCAAGTCGCTTAGGGTTTGTACTGGGACTAGCGGACAAAGAGACCCAGTACTTC. This gives the protein CASRLGFVLGLADKETQYF.

This chain uses TRBV5-1 with TRBJ2-3, with 7 bases identical to TRBD2. V trimming: 1 base; J trimming: 5 bases; junction bases outside the gene matches: 7. Looked up from germline, CDR1 is SGHRS and CDR2 is YFSETQ. This CDR3 comprises 15 residues. The CDR3 DNA reads as TGCGCCAGCAGCTTGAACCCAACGGGAGGAGATACGCAGTATTTT. Its translation is CASSLNPTGGDTQYF.

This chain links TRBV10-1 with TRBJ2-3, with 7 bases fitting TRBD1. There are 14 residues in the CDR3. From germline, CDR1 is WNHNN and CDR2 SYGVQD (reference sequence). Trimming cost V 3 bases and J 2 bases; bases outside gene matches: 2. CDR3 region: CASSEGTVTDTQYF. CDR3 DNA: TGCGCCAGCAGTGAAGGGACAGTCACAGATACGCAGTATTTT.

This clone was counted once. V gene TRBV28 combines with J gene TRBJ1-5, with D hard to call. V lost 2 bases and J lost 5, with 7 bases in between. Germline CDR1 MDHEN, CDR2 SYDVKM. This CDR3 is built from 13 residues. CDR3 amino acids: CASSLVGDQPQHF. CDR3 bases: TGTGCCAGCAGTTTAGTCGGAGATCAGCCCCAGCATTTT.

The CDR3 is CASSRAETQYF. In DNA, the CDR3 is TGTGCCAGCAGCCGCGCAGAGACCCAGTACTTC. V gene TRBV3-1 (or the pseudogene TRBV3-2) combines with J gene TRBJ2-5; D gene unclear. In germline, CDR1 is LGHDT, CDR2 YNNKEL (reference sequence). The CDR3 runs 11 residues. V was pared by 4 bases and J by 4 bases, with 4 bases between.

Concerning this clone: At one end the junction does not follow the germline gene, possibly because of a read error. This rearrangement joins TRBV20-1 to TRBJ2-7; 7 bases match TRBD2. The germline V gene has CDR1 DFQATT and CDR2 SNEGSKA (reference sequence). The CDR3 runs to 11 residues. As DNA, the CDR3 is TGCAGTGCTAGTACTAGCGAAGAGGTTCACTTC. Translated: CSASTSEEVHF.

The genes are TRBV19 and TRBJ2-1; 9 bases are a match to TRBD2. Per the germline V gene, CDR1 is LNHDA and CDR2 is SQIVND (reference sequence). The CDR3 has 14 residues. J was trimmed by 4 bases and V by 4 bases; bases with no gene match: 2. The DNA for the CDR3 is TGTGCCAGTAGTAAGCTAGCGGGGTACAATGAGCAGTTCTTC. It translates to CASSKLAGYNEQFF.

The rearrangement uses TRBV24-1 and TRBJ1-5, with 7 bases aligning to TRBD1. The CDR3 totals 16 residues. The germline gives CDR1 KGHDR, CDR2 SFDVKD. Trimming at V came to 4 bases and at J to 2 bases, leaving 7 bases not matched to a gene. The DNA for the CDR3 is TGTGCCACCAGTGACCCTCAGGGGGACGGCAATCAGCCCCAGCATTTT. Encoded protein: CATSDPQGDGNQPQHF.

This chain links TRBV5-4 with TRBJ1-4, with 7 bases lining up with TRBD1. Trimming removed 4 bases from V and 0 bases from J; junction bases left unmatched: 9. CDR1 is SGHNT, CDR2 YYREEE, per germline (reference sequence). The CDR3 contains 17 residues. Written as DNA, the CDR3 is TGTGCCAGCAGCCCCGGGACAGCCGTTTCAACTAATGAAAAACTGTTTTTT. It encodes CASSPGTAVSTNEKLFF.

V usage is TRBV2 and J usage is TRBJ2-5; 9 nucleotides match TRBD1. CDR1 and CDR2 (germline): SNHLY, FYNNEI. The V gene end was trimmed by 7 bases and the J gene end by 5 bases; junction bases not matched to a gene: 8. This CDR3 contains 14 residues. The CDR3 reads CASTRTGVSETQYF. CDR3 coding DNA: TGTGCCAGCACCAGGACAGGGGTATCGGAGACCCAGTACTTC.

The rearrangement links TRBV7-2 to TRBJ2-2; D possibly corresponds to TRBD1 (6 bases). This CDR3 region has 13 residues. Trimming removed 7 bases from V and 6 bases from J, with 12 bases in between. Germline V gene sequence: CDR1 SGHTA, CDR2 FQGNSA. CDR3 loop: CASIQGLAGELFF. The DNA of the CDR3 is TGTGCCAGCATACAGGGTCTAGCCGGGGAGCTGTTTTTT.

This chain connects TRBV11-2 to TRBJ2-1; 8 bases fit TRBD2. Germline assignment: CDR1 SGHAT and CDR2 FQNNGV. After removal of 1 base from V and 9 bases from J, the junction contained 2 bases not matched to a gene. CDR3 size: 13 residues. CDR3 DNA sequence: TGTGCCAGCAGCTTAGTCGGGGGGGGTGAGCAGTTCTTC. This encodes CASSLVGGGEQFF.

The V gene is TRBV3-1 (or the pseudogene TRBV3-2), the J gene TRBJ2-7, with a tentative D call TRBD1 (6 bases). This CDR3 is built from 15 residues. The V and J ends lost 1 base and 2 bases respectively, with 12 bases between them. Germline CDR1 and CDR2: LGHDT and YNNKEL (reference sequence). The CDR3 spells CASSQAGDMTYEQYF. The DNA for the CDR3 is TGTGCCAGCAGCCAAGCAGGGGATATGACCTACGAGCAGTACTTC.

The V gene is TRBV5-1, the J gene TRBJ1-2, with D perhaps matching TRBD1 (6 bases). This CDR3 comprises 13 residues. Germline CDR1 and CDR2: SGHRS and YFSETQ. The germline V and J ends were trimmed by 4 bases and 3 bases, with 10 bases remaining between them. CDR3 residues: CASSGGADYGYTF. As DNA, the CDR3 is TGCGCCAGCAGCGGGGGGGCTGACTATGGCTACACCTTC.

The chain has TRBV9 and TRBJ1-2; TRBD1 aligns across 7 bases. Per the germline V gene, CDR1 is SGDLS and CDR2 is YYNGEE. The CDR3 extends over 13 amino acids. The V and J ends lost 4 bases and 8 bases, in that order; junction bases with no gene match: 8. CDR3 protein: CASSTRPGGGYTF. The CDR3 bases are TGTGCCAGCAGCACCCGTCCAGGGGGAGGCTACACCTTC.

V gene TRBV6-6 combines with J gene TRBJ1-1; D uncertain. The CDR3 is made up of 12 amino acids. Per the germline V gene, CDR1 is MNHNY and CDR2 is SVGAGI (reference sequence). V lost 2 bases and J lost 3, with 4 bases in between. The CDR3, as DNA: TGTGCCAGCAGTTACGCGGACACTGAAGCTTTCTTT. It translates to CASSYADTEAFF.

The chain links TRBV23-1 to TRBJ2-7; D may be TRBD2 (5 bases). TRBV23-1 is annotated as an ORF whose role is uncertain. Deletions cut 0 bases from V and 2 bases from J, with 17 bases between. This CDR3 region has 17 residues. The CDR3 region has the DNA TGCGCCAGCAGTCAATCATCCCGCGGGTCGAAGACCTACGAGCAGTACTTC. Protein product: CASSQSSRGSKTYEQYF.

The rearrangement links TRBV5-1 to TRBJ1-3, with D maybe TRBD1 (6 bases). CDR1 and CDR2 (germline): SGHRS, YFSETQ. V was clipped by 1 base and J by 0 bases, with 14 bases between them. The CDR3 is 17 residues long. CDR3 bases: TGCGCCAGCAGCTTGAGGGAAACAGGGATCTCTGGAAACACCATATATTTT. This codes for CASSLRETGISGNTIYF.

V and J are TRBV10-3 and TRBJ2-7, with 7 bases lining up with TRBD2. V trimming: 2 bases; J trimming: 5 bases; junction bases outside the gene matches: 6. The CDR3 runs 14 residues. Germline V gene sequence: CDR1 ENHRY, CDR2 SYGVKD. The CDR3 loop is CAISEAERGDEQYF. DNA of the CDR3: TGTGCCATCAGTGAGGCGGAGCGGGGCGACGAGCAGTACTTC.

The chain is built from TRBV7-2 and TRBJ2-2, with 7 bases that match TRBD1. Germline V gives CDR1 SGHTA, CDR2 FQGNSA. V was clipped by 3 bases and J by 5 bases; unmatched bases: 3. The CDR3 spans 14 residues. CDR3 in amino acids: CASSLRQGTGELFF. CDR3 nucleotides: TGTGCCAGCAGCTTGCGACAGGGAACCGGGGAGCTGTTTTTT. The full variable domain, with the rest looked up from reference TRBV7-2 and TRBJ2-2, is GAGVSQSPSNKVTEKGKDVELRCDPISGHTALYWYRQSLGQGLEFLIYFQGNSAPDKSGLPSDRFSAERTGGSVSTLTIQRTQQEDSAVYLCASSLRQGTGELFFGEGSRLTVL.

This chain links TRBV24-1 with TRBJ2-1; 10 nucleotides line up with TRBD1. This CDR3 is 15 amino acids long. J lost 9 bases, V lost 6 bases, and 10 bases had no gene match. CDR1 is KGHDR and CDR2 is SFDVKD in the germline V gene. The DNA of the CDR3 is TGTGCCACCAGTAACCCTGGACAGGGGGAAGGTGAGCAGTTCTTC. Its translation: CATSNPGQGEGEQFF.

This clone was detected only a few times. The chain joins TRBV2 to TRBJ2-5, with 7 bases fitting TRBD2. The CDR3 has 14 amino acids. The V and J ends lost 7 bases and 4 bases, in that order; junction bases with no gene match: 9. CDR1 is SNHLY and CDR2 is FYNNEI in the germline V gene. The CDR3 DNA reads as TGTGCCAGCAAGGGTTCAAGCGGGACAGAGACCCAGTACTTC. It codes for CASKGSSGTETQYF.

The chain couples TRBV5-1 to TRBJ2-2, with 8 bases matching TRBD2. CDR1 is SGHRS, CDR2 YFSETQ, per germline. CDR3 length equals 15 residues. J lost 3 bases, V lost 4 bases, and 5 bases had no gene match. The CDR3 DNA is TGCGCCAGCAGCCTAGGACTAGCCGACACCGGGGAGCTGTTTTTT. Its protein product is CASSLGLADTGELFF.

This chain connects TRBV9 to TRBJ1-3; D perhaps matches TRBD1 (5 bases). Germline CDR1 reads SGDLS; CDR2 reads YYNGEE. This CDR3 has 15 amino acids. V was pared by 3 bases and J by 4 bases, with 14 bases between. In nucleotides, the CDR3 is TGTGCCAGCAGCGCAATCCCAGGGTTAGGAAACACCATATATTTT. This gives the protein CASSAIPGLGNTIYF.

This clone occurred once. The rearrangement links TRBV6-1 to TRBJ1-2, with 7 bases identical to TRBD1. The CDR3 has 13 amino acids. The germline V gene has CDR1 MNHNS and CDR2 SASEGT. The V and J ends lost 1 base and 7 bases, in that order; junction bases with no gene match: 3. The CDR3 coding sequence is TGTGCCAGCAGTGAAGTTAACAGGGGTGGCTACACCTTC. This encodes CASSEVNRGGYTF.